The subject of this entry is one TCR beta chain. Other DNA sequences of this sample code for an identical CDR3. This sample was included in a study of blood T cell repertoires in COVID-19. Overall study: Material from acute and convalescent COVID-19 was sourced from the United States, Italy and Spain.

The protocol was immunoSEQ multiplex PCR, while the TCRdb copy is restricted to in-frame clones and leaves out a portion. The sample has 50,000 or so clones, about nine tenths seen once. The CDR3 extends over 12 amino acids. V lost 5 bases and J lost 3, with 6 bases in between. The germline CDR1 and CDR2 sequences are SEHNR and FQNEAQ (reference sequence). The rearrangement links TRBV7-9 to TRBJ2-3; no clear D gene. This clonotype originated in a human donor with active COVID-19. The donor label of this sample is uncertain. The sample taken for sequencing was peripheral blood. The CDR3 nucleotides are TGTGCCAGCAGCCTAAGAACAGATACGCAGTATTTT. Translation: CASSLRTDTQYF. Combining the CDR3 with reference TRBV7-9 and TRBJ2-3 gives the whole variable domain DTGVSQNPRHKITKRGQNVTFRCDPISEHNRLYWYRQTLGQGPEFLTYFQNEAQLEKSRLLSDRFSAERPKGSFSTLEIQRTEQGDSAMYLCASSLRTDTQYFGPGTRLTVL.